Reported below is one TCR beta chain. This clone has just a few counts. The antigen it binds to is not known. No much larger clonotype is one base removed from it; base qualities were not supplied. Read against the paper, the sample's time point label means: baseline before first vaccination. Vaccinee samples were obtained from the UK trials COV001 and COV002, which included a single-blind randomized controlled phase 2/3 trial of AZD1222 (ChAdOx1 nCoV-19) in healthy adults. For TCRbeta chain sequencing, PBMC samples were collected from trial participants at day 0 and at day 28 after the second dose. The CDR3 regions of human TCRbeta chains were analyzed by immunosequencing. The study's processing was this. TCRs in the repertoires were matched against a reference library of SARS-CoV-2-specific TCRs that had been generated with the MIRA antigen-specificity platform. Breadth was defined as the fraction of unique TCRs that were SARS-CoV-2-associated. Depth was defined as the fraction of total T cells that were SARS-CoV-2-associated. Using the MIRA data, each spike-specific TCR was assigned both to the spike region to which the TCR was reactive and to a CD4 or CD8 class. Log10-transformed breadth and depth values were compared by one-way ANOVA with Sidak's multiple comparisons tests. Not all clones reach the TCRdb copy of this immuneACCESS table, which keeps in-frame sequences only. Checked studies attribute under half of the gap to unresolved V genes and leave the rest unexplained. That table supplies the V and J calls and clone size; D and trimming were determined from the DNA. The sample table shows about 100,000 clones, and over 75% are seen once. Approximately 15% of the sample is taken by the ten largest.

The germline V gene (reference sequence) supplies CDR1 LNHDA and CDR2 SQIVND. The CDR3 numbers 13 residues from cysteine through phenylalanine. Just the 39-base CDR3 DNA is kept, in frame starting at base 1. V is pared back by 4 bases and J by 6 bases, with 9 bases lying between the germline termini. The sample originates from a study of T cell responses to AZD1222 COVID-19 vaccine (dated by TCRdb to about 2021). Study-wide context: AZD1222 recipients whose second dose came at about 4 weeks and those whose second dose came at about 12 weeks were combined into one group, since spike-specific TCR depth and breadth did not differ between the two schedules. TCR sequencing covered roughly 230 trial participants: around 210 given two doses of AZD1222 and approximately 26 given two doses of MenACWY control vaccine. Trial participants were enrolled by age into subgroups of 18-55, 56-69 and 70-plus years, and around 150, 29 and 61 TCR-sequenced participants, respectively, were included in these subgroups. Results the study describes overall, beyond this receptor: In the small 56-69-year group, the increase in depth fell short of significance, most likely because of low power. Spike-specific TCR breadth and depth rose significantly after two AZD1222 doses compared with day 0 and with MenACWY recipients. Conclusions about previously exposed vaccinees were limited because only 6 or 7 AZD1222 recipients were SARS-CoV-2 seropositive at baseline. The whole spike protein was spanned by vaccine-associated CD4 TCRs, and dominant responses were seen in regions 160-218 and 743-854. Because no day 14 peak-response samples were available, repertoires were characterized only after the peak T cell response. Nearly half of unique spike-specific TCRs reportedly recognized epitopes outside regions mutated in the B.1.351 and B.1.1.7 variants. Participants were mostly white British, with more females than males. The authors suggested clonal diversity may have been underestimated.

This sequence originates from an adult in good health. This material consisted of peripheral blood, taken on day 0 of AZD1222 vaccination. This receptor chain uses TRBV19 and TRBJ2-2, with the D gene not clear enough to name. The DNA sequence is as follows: TGTGCCAGTAGTACAGGCCTCGCCGGGGAGCTGTTTTTT. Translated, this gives CASSTGLAGELFF.